The clone carrying this T cell receptor beta chain was found many times. Its antigen is still unknown. These patients, aged 18 to 65, had recently diagnosed hyperthyroidism lasting under 2 months. Every diagnosis used clinical symptoms, serum thyroxine and TRAb, thyroid ultrasound and orbital computed tomography. These data are taken from a study of T cells in Graves' hyperthyroidism and ophthalmopathy. Study-level findings and limits: Most clonotypes expanded in thyroid above 0.001 were likewise present in blood. Before onset, ophthalmopathy was predicted by the model a median about 6.2 months earlier.

Researchers amplified the TCR beta CDR3 regions from RNA transcripts. Initially, a first-round RT-PCR of the TCR CDR3 employed the HTBI primer set. TCRdb reprocessed the multiplex PCR reads via MiXCR and lists one record per CDR3 protein. The sample consists of hundreds of thousands of distinct CDR3 sequences, under 20% of them appearing once. The germline V and J ends were trimmed by 3 bases and 4 bases, with 12 bases remaining between them. The CDR3 is 13 residues long. Germline CDR1 GTSNPN, CDR2 SVGIG (reference sequence). The source material was blood. The V gene is TRBV30, the J gene TRBJ1-1; TRBD1 is a possible D gene (5 bases). The receptor was isolated from a woman aged 25 to 39 with Graves' hyperthyroidism. Written as DNA, the CDR3 is TGTGCCTGGAGCCGGAGGGGCCTCACTGAAGCTTTCTTT. Protein sequence: CAWSRRGLTEAFF. The full variable domain, its missing parts supplied by reference TRBV30 and TRBJ1-1, is SQTIHQWPATLVQPVGSPLSLECTVEGTSNPNLYWYRQAAGRGLQLLFYSVGIGQISSEVPQNLSASRPQDRQFILSSKKLLLSDSGFYLCAWSRRGLTEAFFGQGTRLTVV.